This T cell receptor (beta chain) was recorded in a study of blood T cell repertoires in COVID-19. About the study: The United States, Italy and Spain were the sources of the acute and convalescent COVID-19 samples. The cDNA or gDNA used as material had been derived from T cells, B-cell-depleted T cells, or PBMCs.

The CDR3 is 12 amino acids. Per the germline V gene, CDR1 is LNHDA and CDR2 is SQIVND (reference sequence). Authors' methods: Cell counts per sample came from amplifying reference gene primers. Here immunoSEQ multiplex PCR was the method, and the copy in TCRdb shows in-frame clones only, minus some. The D gene and trimming were derived from the DNA, and the V and J assignments and clone size from that table. The sample contains some 15,000 clones, over 65% of which appear only once. The sequence derives from a human donor in a cohort sampled during active COVID-19. The sample was peripheral blood. This chain connects TRBV19 to TRBJ2-2; TRBD2 aligns across 8 bases. The CDR3 reads CGAGVGTGELFF. CDR3 bases: TGTGGAGCGGGAGTTGGAACCGGGGAGCTGTTTTTT. The variable domain in full, with the rest retrieved from reference TRBV19 and TRBJ2-2, is DGGITQSPKYLFRKEGQNVTLSCEQNLNHDAMYWYRQDPGQGLRLIYYSQIVNDFQKGDIAEGYSVSREKKESFPLTVTSAQKNPTAFYLCGAGVGTGELFFGEGSRLTVL.